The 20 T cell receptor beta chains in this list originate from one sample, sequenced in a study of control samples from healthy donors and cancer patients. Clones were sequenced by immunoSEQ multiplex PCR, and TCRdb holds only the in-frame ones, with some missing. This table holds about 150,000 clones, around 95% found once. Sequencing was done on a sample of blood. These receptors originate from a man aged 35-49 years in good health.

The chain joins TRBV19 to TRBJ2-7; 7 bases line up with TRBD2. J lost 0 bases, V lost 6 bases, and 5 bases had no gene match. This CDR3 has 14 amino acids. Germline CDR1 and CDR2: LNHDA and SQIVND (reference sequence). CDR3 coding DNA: TGTGCCAGTAGACAGCGGGGCAGCTCCTACGAGCAGTACTTC. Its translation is CASRQRGSSYEQYF.

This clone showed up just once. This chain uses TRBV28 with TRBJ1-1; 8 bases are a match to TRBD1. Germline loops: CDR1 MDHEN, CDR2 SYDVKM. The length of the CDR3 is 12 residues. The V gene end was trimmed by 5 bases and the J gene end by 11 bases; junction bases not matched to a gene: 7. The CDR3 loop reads CASSLQTGDAFF. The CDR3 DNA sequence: TGTGCCAGCAGTCTACAGACAGGGGACGCTTTCTTT.

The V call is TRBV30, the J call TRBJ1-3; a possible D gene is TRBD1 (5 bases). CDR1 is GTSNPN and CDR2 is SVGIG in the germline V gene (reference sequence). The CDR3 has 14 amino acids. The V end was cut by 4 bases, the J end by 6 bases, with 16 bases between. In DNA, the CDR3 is TGTGCCTGGACTCCCCCGGGGGGGTCAAACACCATATATTTT. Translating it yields CAWTPPGGSNTIYF.

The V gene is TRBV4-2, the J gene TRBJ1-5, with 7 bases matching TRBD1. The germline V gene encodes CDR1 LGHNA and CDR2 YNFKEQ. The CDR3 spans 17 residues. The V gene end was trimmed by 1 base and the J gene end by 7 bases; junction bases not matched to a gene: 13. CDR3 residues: CASSQVGDRAAGQPQHF. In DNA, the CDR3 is TGTGCCAGCAGCCAAGTAGGAGACAGGGCGGCGGGGCAGCCCCAGCATTTT.

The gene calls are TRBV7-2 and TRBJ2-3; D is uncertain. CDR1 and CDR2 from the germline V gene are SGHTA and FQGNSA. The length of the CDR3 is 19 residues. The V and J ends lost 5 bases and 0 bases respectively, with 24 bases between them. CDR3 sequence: CASSRDRSAATSSTDTQYF. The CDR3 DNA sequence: TGTGCCAGCAGCCGCGACCGGTCGGCAGCCACCTCTAGCACAGATACGCAGTATTTT.

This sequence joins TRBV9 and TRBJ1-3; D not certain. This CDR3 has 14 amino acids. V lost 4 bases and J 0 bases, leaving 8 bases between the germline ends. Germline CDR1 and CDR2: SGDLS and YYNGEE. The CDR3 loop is CASSSTSSGNTIYF. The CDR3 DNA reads TGTGCCAGCAGCTCCACCTCCTCTGGAAACACCATATATTTT.

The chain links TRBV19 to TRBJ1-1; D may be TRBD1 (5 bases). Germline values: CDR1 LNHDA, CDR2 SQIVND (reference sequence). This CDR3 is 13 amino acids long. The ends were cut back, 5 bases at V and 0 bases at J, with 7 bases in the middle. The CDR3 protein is CASSQGVNTEAFF. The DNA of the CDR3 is TGTGCCAGTAGTCAGGGTGTGAACACTGAAGCTTTCTTT.

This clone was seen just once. CDR3 nucleotides: TGTGCCATCAGTGAGTCTGACAGAACTAATGAAAAACTGTTTTTT. Translating it yields CAISESDRTNEKLFF. This chain uses TRBV10-3 with TRBJ1-4; a possible D gene is TRBD1 (5 bases). The CDR3 extends over 15 amino acids. The germline V and J ends were trimmed by 0 bases and 1 base, with 6 bases remaining between them. Germline V gene data show CDR1 as ENHRY and CDR2 as SYGVKD.

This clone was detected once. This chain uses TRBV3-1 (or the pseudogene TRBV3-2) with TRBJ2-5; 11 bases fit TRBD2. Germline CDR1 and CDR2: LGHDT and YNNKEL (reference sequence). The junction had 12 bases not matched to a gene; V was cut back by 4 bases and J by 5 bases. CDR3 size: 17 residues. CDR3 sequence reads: CASSPSLAGVSGETQYF. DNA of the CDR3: TGTGCCAGCAGCCCATCACTAGCGGGGGTGTCGGGGGAGACCCAGTACTTC.

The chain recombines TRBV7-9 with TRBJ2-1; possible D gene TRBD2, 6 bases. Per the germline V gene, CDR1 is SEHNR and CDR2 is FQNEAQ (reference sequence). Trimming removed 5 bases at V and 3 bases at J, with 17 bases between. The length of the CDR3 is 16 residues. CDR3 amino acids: CASSHGGTPLYNEQFF. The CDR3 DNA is TGTGCCAGCAGCCATGGCGGGACCCCTCTCTACAATGAGCAGTTCTTC.

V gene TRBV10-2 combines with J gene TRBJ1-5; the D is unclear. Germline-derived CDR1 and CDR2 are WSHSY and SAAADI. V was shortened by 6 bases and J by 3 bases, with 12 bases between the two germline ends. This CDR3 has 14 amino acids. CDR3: CASREGSYNQPQHF. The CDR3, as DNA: TGCGCCAGCAGGGAAGGCAGTTACAATCAGCCCCAGCATTTT.

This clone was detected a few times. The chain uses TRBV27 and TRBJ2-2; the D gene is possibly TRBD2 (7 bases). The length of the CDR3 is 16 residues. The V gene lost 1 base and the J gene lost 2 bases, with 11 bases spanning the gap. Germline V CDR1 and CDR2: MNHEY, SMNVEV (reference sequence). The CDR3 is CASSLYGGPNTGELFF. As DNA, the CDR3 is TGTGCCAGCAGTTTATACGGGGGGCCTAACACCGGGGAGCTGTTTTTT.

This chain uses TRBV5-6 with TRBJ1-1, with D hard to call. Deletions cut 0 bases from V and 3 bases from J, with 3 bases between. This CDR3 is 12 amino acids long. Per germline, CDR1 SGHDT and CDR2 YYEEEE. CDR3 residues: CASSLVYTEAFF. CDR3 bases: TGTGCCAGCAGCTTGGTGTACACTGAAGCTTTCTTT. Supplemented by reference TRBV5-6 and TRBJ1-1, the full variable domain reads DAGVTQSPTHLIKTRGQQVTLRCSPKSGHDTVSWYQQALGQGPQFIFQYYEEEERQRGNFPDRFSGHQFPNYSSELNVNALLLGDSALYLCASSLVYTEAFFGQGTRLTVV.

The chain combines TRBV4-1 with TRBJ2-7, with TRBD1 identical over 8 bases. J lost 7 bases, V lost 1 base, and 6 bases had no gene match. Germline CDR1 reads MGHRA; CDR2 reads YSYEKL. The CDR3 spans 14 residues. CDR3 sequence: CASSQAQGAKEQYF. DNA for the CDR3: TGCGCCAGCAGCCAAGCCCAGGGGGCGAAAGAGCAGTACTTC.

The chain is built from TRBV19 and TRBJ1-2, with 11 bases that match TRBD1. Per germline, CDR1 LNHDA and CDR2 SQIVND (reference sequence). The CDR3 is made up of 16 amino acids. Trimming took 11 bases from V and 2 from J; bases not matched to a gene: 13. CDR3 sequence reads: CASVGQGALPNYGYTF. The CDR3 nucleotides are TGTGCCTCCGTAGGACAGGGGGCCCTCCCCAACTATGGCTACACCTTC.

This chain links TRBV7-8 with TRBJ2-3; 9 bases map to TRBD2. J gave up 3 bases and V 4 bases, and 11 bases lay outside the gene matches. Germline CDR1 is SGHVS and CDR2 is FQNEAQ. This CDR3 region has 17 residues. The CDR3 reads CASSSPIAGGETDTQYF. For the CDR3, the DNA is TGTGCCAGCAGCTCCCCAATTGCGGGGGGGGAGACAGATACGCAGTATTTT.

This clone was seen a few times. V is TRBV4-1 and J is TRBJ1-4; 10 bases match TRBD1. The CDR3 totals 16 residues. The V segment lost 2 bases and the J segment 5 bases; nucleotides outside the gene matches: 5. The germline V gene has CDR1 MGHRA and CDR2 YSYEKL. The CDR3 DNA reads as TGCGCCAGCAGCCAAATACCGGGACAGGGGAATGAAAAACTGTTTTTT. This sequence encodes CASSQIPGQGNEKLFF.

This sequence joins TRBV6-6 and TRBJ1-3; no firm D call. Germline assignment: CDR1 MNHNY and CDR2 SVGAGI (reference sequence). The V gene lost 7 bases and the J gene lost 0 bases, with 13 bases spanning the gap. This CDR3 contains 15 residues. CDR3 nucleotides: TGTGCCAGCACCCCTTTCGGGCTCTCTGGAAACACCATATATTTT. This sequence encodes CASTPFGLSGNTIYF.

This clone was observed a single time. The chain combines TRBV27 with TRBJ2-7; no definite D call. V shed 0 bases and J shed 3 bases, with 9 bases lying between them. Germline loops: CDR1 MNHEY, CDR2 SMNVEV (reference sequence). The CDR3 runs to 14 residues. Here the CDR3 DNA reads TGTGCCAGCAGTTTATCTTTGGCCGACTACGAGCAGTACTTC. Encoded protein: CASSLSLADYEQYF.

This CDR3 is CASSVSGTLNQPQHF. The CDR3 bases are TGTGCCAGTAGTGTGAGTGGGACACTAAATCAGCCCCAGCATTTT. This chain links TRBV19 with TRBJ1-5; tentative D call: TRBD1 (6 bases). Trimming shortened V by 5 bases and J by 4 bases, and 15 bases separated the two germline ends. The CDR3 contains 15 residues. Germline-derived CDR1 and CDR2 are LNHDA and SQIVND (reference sequence).